This T cell receptor (beta chain) was observed in a study of CD4 T cells in relation to SARS-CoV-2 and coronaviruses. Study-level background: TCR beta CDR3s were sequenced after approximately 11-day antigen culture of PBMCs. The negative reference was HIV-1 Nef peptide pool or peptide-free culture. Study conclusions and caveats: SARS-CoV-2-driven expansion was significantly weaker in crossreactive than monoreactive clones.

Note on this clone: Antigen: not known.

CD4+ T cells from unexposed donors were obtained before the COVID-19 pandemic (2011-2018). Isolation of CD4+ T cells took place after approximately 11 days in culture. Sequenced by immunoSEQ multiplex PCR; TCRdb stores in-frame clones only, minus some. Of approximately 20,000 clones in the sample, around 80% were seen once. Trimming stripped 1 base from V and 4 bases from J, with 9 bases between. CDR3 size: 14 residues. Per the germline V gene, CDR1 is SGHVS and CDR2 is FNYEAQ. This receptor was obtained from a human donor in good health. The material sequenced was CD4+ T cells from PBMCs, cultured in vitro. The V call is TRBV7-6, the J call TRBJ2-3; possible D gene TRBD2, 5 bases. This CDR3 reads CASSLVGASDTQYF. CDR3 in DNA: TGTGCCAGCAGCTTAGTGGGAGCCTCAGATACGCAGTATTTT.